This T cell receptor (beta chain) was sequenced for a study of blood T cell repertoires in COVID-19. From germline, CDR1 is MNHNS and CDR2 SASEGT. This CDR3 contains 14 residues. The J segment lost 4 bases and the V segment lost 3 bases, leaving 2 bases of the junction unmatched. Clones were read by immunoSEQ multiplex PCR, and TCRdb kept only the in-frame ones, dropping some. Among a few hundred thousand clones listed, 85% to 90% were seen once. The chain has TRBV6-1 and TRBJ2-7, with 11 nucleotides matching TRBD2. The receptor comes from a man aged 25 to 40 with acute or convalescent COVID-19. The sequenced sample consisted of peripheral blood. CDR3 nucleotides: TGTGCCAGCAGTGATAGCGGGGGGGGTTACGAGCAGTACTTC. Translating it yields CASSDSGGGYEQYF.